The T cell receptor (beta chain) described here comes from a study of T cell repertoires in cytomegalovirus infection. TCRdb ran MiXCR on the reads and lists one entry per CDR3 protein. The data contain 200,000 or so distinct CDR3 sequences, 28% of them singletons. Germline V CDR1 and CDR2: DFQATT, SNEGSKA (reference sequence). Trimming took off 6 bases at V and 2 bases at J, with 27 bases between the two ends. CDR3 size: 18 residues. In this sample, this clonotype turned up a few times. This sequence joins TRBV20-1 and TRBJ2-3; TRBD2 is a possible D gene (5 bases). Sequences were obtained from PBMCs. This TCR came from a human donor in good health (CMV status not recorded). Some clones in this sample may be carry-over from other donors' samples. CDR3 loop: CSALETLSRADFTDTQYF. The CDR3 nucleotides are TGCAGTGCCCTAGAAACCCTTTCGCGGGCGGACTTCACAGATACGCAGTATTTT.